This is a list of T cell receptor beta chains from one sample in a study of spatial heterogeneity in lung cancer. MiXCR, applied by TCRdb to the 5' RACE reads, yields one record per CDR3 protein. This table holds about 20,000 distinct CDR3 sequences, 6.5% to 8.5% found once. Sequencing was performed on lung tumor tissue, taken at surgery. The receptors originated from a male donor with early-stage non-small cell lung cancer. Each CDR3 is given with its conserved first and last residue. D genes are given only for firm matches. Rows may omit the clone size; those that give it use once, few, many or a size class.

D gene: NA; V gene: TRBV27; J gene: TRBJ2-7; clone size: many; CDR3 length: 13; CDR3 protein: CASSTNTGGEQYF; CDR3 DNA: TGTGCCAGCAGTACCAACACTGGGGGCGAGCAGTACTTC
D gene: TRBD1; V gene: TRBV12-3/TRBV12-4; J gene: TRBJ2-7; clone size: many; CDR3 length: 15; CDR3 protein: CASSAPGQGIFEQYF; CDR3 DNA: TGTGCCAGCAGTGCACCGGGACAGGGTATTTTCGAGCAGTACTTC
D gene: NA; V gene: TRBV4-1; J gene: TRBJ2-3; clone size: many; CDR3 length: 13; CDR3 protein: CASSQAFADTQYF; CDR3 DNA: TGCGCCAGCAGCCAAGCATTTGCAGATACGCAGTATTTT
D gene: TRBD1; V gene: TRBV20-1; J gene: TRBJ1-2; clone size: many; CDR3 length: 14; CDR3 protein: CSATGTAVNYGYTF; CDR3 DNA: TGCAGTGCCACAGGGACAGCCGTTAACTATGGCTACACCTTC
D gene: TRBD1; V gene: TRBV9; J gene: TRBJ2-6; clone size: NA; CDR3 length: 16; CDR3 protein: CASSVEQGSGANVLTF; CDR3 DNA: TGTGCCAGCAGCGTAGAACAGGGGTCTGGGGCCAACGTCCTGACTTTC
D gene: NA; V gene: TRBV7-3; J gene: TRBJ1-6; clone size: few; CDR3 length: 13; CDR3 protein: CASANGKSSPLHF; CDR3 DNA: TGTGCCAGCGCGAACGGGAAAAGTTCACCCCTCCACTTT
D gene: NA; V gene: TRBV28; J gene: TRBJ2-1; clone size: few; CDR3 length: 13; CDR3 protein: CASRMTAYNEQFF; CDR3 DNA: TGTGCCAGCAGGATGACAGCCTACAATGAGCAGTTCTTC
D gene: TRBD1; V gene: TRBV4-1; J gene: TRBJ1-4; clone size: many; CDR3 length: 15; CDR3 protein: CASSWDRSLSEKLFF; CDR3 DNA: TGCGCCAGCAGCTGGGACAGGTCCTTAAGTGAAAAACTGTTTTTT
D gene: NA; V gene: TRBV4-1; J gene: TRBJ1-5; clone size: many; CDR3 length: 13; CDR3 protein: CASSQGGGWPQHF; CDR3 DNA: TGCGCCAGCAGCCAAGGTGGTGGTTGGCCCCAGCATTTT
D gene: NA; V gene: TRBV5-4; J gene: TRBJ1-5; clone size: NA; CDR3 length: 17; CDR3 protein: CASSLGPQGAGNQPQHF; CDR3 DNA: TGTGCCAGCAGCTTGGGGCCCCAGGGCGCCGGCAATCAGCCCCAGCATTTT
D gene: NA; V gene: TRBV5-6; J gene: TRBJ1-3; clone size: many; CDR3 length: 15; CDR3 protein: CASSLAAVSGNTIYF; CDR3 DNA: TGTGCCAGCAGCTTGGCGGCGGTCTCTGGAAACACCATATATTTT
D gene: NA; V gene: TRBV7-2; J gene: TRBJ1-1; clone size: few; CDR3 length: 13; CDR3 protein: CASSLETDTEAFF; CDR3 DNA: TGTGCCAGCAGCTTAGAAACAGACACTGAAGCTTTCTTT
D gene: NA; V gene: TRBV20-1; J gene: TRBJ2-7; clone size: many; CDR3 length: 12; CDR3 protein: CSAAPGSYEQYF; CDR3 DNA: TGCAGTGCCGCCCCCGGCTCCTACGAGCAGTACTTC
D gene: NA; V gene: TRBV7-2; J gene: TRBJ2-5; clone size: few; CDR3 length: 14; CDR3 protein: CASSPGEMEETQYF; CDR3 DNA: TGTGCCAGCAGTCCCGGGGAGATGGAAGAGACCCAGTACTTC
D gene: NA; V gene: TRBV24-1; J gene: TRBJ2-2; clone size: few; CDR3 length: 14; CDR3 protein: CATSAGQNTGELFF; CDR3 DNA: TGTGCCACCAGTGCGGGACAAAACACCGGGGAGCTGTTTTTT
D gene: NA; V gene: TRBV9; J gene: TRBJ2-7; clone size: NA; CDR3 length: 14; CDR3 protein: CASSLSTDSYEQYF; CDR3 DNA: TGTGCCAGCAGCCTTTCCACCGACTCCTACGAGCAGTACTTC
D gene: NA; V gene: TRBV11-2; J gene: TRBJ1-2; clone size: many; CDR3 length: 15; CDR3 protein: CASSLAPDRIYGYTF; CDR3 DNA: TGTGCCAGCAGCTTAGCACCCGACAGGATTTATGGCTACACCTTC
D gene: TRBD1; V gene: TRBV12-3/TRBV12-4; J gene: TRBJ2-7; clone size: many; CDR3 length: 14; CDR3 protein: CASSQTGGSYEQYF; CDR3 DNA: TGTGCCAGCAGTCAAACAGGGGGCAGCTACGAGCAGTACTTC
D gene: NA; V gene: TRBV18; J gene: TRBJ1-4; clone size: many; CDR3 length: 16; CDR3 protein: CASSPSRPATNEKLFF; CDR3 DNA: TGTGCCAGCTCACCGAGTAGGCCTGCAACTAATGAAAAACTGTTTTTT
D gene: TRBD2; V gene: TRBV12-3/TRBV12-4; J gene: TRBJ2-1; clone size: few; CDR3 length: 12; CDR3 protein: CASSFSGGKQFF; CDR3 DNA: TGTGCCAGCAGCTTCAGCGGGGGGAAGCAGTTCTTC
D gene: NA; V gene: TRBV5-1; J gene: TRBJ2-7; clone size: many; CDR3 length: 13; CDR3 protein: CASSFQGPYEQYF; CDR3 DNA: TGCGCCAGCAGCTTTCAGGGGCCCTACGAGCAGTACTTC
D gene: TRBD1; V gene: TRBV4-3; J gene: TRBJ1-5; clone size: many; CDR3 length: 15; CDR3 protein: CASSPQTGRGQPQHF; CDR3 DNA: TGCGCCAGCAGCCCCCAGACAGGGAGGGGTCAGCCCCAGCATTTT
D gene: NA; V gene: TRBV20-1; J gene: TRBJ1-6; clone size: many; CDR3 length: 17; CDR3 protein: CSAQRGVSSSYNSPLHF; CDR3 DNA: TGCAGTGCCCAACGGGGGGTCTCGAGCTCCTATAATTCACCCCTCCACTTT
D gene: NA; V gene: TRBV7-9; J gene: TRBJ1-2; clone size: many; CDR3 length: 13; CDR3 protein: CASSPGSNYGYTF; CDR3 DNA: TGTGCCAGCAGCCCTGGGAGTAACTATGGCTACACCTTC
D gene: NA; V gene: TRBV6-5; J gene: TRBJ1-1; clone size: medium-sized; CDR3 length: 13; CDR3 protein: CASSLDVNTEAFF; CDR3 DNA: TGTGCCAGCAGTCTAGACGTGAACACTGAAGCTTTCTTT
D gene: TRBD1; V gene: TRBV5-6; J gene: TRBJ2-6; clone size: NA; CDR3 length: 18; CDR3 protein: CASSFLGQASSGANVLTF; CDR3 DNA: TGTGCCAGCAGCTTTTTGGGACAGGCGAGCTCTGGGGCCAACGTCCTGACTTTC
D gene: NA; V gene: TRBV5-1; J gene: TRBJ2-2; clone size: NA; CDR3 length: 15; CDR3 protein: CASRLGALGTGELFF; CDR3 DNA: TGCGCCAGCAGACTGGGGGCGCTGGGCACCGGGGAGCTGTTTTTT
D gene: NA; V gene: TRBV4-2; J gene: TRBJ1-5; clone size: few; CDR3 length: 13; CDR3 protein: CASSQVGNQPQHF; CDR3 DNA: TGTGCCAGCAGCCAAGTCGGGAATCAGCCCCAGCATTTT
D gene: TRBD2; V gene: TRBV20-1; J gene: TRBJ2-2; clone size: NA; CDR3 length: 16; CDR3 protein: CSASRGSGRNTGELFF; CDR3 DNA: TGCAGTGCCAGTAGGGGGAGCGGGAGGAACACCGGGGAGCTGTTTTTT
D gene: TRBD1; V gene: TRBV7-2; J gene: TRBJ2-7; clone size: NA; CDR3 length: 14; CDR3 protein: CASSLTWTGGEQYF; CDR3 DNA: TGTGCCAGCAGCTTGACCTGGACAGGGGGTGAGCAGTACTTC
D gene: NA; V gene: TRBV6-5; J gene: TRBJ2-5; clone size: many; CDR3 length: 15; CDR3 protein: CASSYFAGSGETQYF; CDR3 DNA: TGTGCCAGCAGTTACTTTGCGGGGTCGGGAGAGACCCAGTACTTC